This TCR beta chain comes out of a study of Tregs in tolerant kidney transplant recipients. The CDR3 is 15 residues long. CDR1 and CDR2 from the germline V gene are MDHEN and SYDVKM. V shed 2 bases and J shed 4 bases, with 12 bases lying between them. Generated by immunoSEQ multiplex PCR, the TCRdb table keeps only in-frame clones and is missing some. The sample includes some 71,000 clones, around 90% of them seen just once. The sample here was CD4+ T cells from blood, taken before the transplant. This TCR came from a human donor who received a combined kidney and bone marrow transplant. The rearrangement links TRBV28 to TRBJ2-1; D might be TRBD2 (5 bases). The chain's CDR3 is CASSLMWGEYNEQFF. The CDR3 region has the DNA TGTGCCAGCAGTTTAATGTGGGGAGAATACAATGAGCAGTTCTTC.